This is a list of T cell receptor beta chains from one sample in a study of T cell responses to AZD1222 COVID-19 vaccine. Some clones are missing from TCRdb's copy, which holds only in-frame ones; the method was immunoSEQ multiplex PCR. This table has some 180,000 clones, 85% to 95% appearing once. The sample was peripheral blood, taken 28 days after the second dose of the MenACWY control vaccine. The receptors here all came from an adult who received the MenACWY meningococcal vaccine as a control. CDR3s include the opening cysteine and the closing phenylalanine or tryptophan. A D gene is named only where the DNA matches it firmly. Rows may omit the clone size; those that give it use once, few, many or a size class.

>TRBV30|.|TRBJ1-5|TRBD1
CAWGGQGRSNQPQHF
TGTGCCTGGGGAGGACAGGGAAGGAGCAATCAGCCCCAGCATTTT
>TRBV2|.|TRBJ1-5|.
CASSEQQTSNQPQHF
TGTGCCAGCAGTGAACAGCAGACTAGCAATCAGCCCCAGCATTTT
>TRBV28|.|TRBJ1-6|.
CASSLTGIRYNSPLHF
TGTGCCAGCAGTTTAACAGGGATAAGGTATAATTCACCCCTCCACTTT
>TRBV27|.|TRBJ1-1|.
CASRILGNTEAFF
TGTGCCAGCCGGATTCTGGGGAACACTGAAGCTTTCTTT
>TRBV6-5|.|TRBJ2-7|.
CASAESDSYEQYF
TGTGCCAGCGCTGAATCCGACTCCTACGAGCAGTACTTC
>TRBV6-1|.|TRBJ1-3|.
CASSEMPLQHTIYF
TGTGCCAGCAGTGAAATGCCGCTCCAACACACCATATATTTT
>TRBV5-1|once|TRBJ2-1|TRBD2
CARGGGGGTPSYNEQFF
TGCGCCCGGGGGGGCGGCGGGGGGACCCCTTCCTACAATGAGCAGTTCTTC
>TRBV29-1|.|TRBJ2-1|TRBD2
CSVETSGGPWRNEQFF
TGCAGCGTTGAGACTAGCGGGGGGCCATGGAGGAATGAGCAGTTCTTC
>TRBV5-1|.|TRBJ2-2|.
CASSLTMTGELFF
TGCGCCAGCAGCCTGACGATGACCGGGGAGCTGTTTTTT
>TRBV28|.|TRBJ1-2|TRBD1
CASSEYRGQSGYTF
TGTGCCAGCAGTGAATACAGGGGCCAGAGTGGCTACACCTTC
>TRBV19|once|TRBJ1-2|.
CASWGREDYGYTF
TGTGCCAGCTGGGGTAGGGAGGACTATGGCTACACCTTC
>TRBV4-3|.|TRBJ1-2|TRBD1
CASSQGQVINYGYTF
TGCGCCAGCAGCCAGGGACAGGTGATTAACTATGGCTACACCTTC